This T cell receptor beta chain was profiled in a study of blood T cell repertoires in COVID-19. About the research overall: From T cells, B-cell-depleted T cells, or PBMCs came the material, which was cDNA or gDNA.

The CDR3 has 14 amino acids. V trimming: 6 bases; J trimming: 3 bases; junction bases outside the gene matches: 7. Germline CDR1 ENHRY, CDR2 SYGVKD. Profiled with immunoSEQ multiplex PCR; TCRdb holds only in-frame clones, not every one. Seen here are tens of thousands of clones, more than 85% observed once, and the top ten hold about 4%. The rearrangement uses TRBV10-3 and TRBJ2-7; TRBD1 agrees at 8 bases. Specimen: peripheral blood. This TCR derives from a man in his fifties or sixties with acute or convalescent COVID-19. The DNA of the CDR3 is TGTGCCATCAGCACCGGGACAGGAGTCTACGAGCAGTACTTC. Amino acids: CAISTGTGVYEQYF.